The clone carrying this T cell receptor (beta chain) showed up many times. Its antigen remains unknown. RNA transcripts gave rise to amplified TCR beta CDR3 regions. When the TCR CDR3 underwent first-round RT-PCR, the HTBI primer set was used. In TCRdb, the multiplex PCR reads were re-called with MiXCR into one record per CDR3 protein. Of approximately 870,000 distinct CDR3 sequences listed, roughly 40% were seen once; the top ten hold 8% to 9%. Hyperthyroidism in the patients, aged 18 to 65, was newly diagnosed and under 2 months in duration. Clinicians diagnosed patients from clinical symptoms, serum thyroxine and TRAb, thyroid ultrasound and orbital computed tomography. The sample originates from a study of T cells in Graves' hyperthyroidism and ophthalmopathy. Study-level information: Before treatment of any kind, peripheral blood was taken at initial diagnosis. Regarding the study as a whole: Progression to ophthalmopathy was predicted a median of about six months early.

Germline CDR1 and CDR2: SGHDT and YYEEEE. The germline V and J ends were trimmed by 5 bases and 3 bases, with 8 bases remaining between them. CDR3 size: 12 residues. Sequenced input: blood. This TCR derives from a young man with Graves' hyperthyroidism. This chain joins TRBV5-6 and TRBJ2-5; TRBD2 is a possible D gene (5 bases). The CDR3 reads CASSFGEETQYF. CDR3 nucleotides: TGTGCCAGCAGTTTCGGGGAAGAGACCCAGTACTTC.